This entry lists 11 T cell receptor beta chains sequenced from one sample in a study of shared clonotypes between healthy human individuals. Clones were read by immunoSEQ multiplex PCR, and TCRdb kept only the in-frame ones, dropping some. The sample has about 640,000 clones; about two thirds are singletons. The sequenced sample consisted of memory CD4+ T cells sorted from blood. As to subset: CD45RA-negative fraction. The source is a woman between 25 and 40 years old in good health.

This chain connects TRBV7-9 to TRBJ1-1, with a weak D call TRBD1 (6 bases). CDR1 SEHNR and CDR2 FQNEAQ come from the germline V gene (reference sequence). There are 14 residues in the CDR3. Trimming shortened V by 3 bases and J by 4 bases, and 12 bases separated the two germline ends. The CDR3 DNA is TGTGCCAGCAGCTTGGAGCGGGGGCGCACTGAAGCTTTCTTT. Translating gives CASSLERGRTEAFF.

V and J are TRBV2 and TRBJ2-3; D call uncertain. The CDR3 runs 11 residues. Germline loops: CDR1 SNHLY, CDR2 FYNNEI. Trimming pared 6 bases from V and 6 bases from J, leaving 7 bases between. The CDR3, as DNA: TGTGCCAGCAGGCTGCTTGATACGCAGTATTTT. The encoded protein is CASRLLDTQYF.

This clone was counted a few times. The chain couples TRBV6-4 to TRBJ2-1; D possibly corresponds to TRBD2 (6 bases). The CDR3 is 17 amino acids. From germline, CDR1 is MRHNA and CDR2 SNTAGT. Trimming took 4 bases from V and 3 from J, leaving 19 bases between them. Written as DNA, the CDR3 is TGTGCCAGCAGTGCCAGACTAGTCCGCGGTCTCTACAATGAGCAGTTCTTC. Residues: CASSARLVRGLYNEQFF.

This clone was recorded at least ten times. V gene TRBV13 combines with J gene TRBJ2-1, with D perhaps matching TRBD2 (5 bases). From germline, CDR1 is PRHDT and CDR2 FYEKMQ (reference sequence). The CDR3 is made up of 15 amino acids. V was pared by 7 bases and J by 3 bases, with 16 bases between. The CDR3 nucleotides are TGTGCCAGCACCCGTTTTTCGGGAAACTACAATGAGCAGTTCTTC. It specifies CASTRFSGNYNEQFF. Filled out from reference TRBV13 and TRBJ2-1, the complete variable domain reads AAGVIQSPRHLIKEKRETATLKCYPIPRHDTVYWYQQGPGQDPQFLISFYEKMQSDKGSIPDRFSAQQFSDYHSELNMSSLELGDSALYFCASTRFSGNYNEQFFGPGTRLTVL.

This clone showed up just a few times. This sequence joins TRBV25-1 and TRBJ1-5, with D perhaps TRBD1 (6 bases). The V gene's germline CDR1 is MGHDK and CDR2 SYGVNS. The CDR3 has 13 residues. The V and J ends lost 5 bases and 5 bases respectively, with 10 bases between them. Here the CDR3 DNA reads TGTGCCAGCAGTACCCGACAGGATCAGCCCCAGCATTTT. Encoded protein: CASSTRQDQPQHF.

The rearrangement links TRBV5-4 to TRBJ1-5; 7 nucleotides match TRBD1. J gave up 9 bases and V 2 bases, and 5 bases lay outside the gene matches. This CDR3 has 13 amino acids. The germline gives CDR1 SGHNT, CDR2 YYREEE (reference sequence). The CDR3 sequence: CASSFDRDRPQHF. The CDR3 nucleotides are TGTGCCAGCAGCTTCGACAGGGATCGGCCCCAGCATTTT. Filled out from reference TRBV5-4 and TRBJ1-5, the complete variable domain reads ETGVTQSPTHLIKTRGQQVTLRCSSQSGHNTVSWYQQALGQGPQFIFQYYREEENGRGNFPPRFSGLQFPNYSSELNVNALELDDSALYLCASSFDRDRPQHFGDGTRLSIL.

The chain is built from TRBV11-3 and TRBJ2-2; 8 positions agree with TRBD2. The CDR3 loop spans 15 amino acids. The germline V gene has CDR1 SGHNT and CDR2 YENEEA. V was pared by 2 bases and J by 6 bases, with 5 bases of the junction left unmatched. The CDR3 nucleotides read TGTGCCAGCAGCTTAAGCGGGAGTCTGGCCGGGGAGCTGTTTTTT. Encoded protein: CASSLSGSLAGELFF.

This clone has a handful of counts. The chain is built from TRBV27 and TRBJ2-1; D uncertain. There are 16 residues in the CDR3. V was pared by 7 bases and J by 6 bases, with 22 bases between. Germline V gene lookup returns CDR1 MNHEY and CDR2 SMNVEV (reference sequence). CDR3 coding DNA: TGTGCCAGCAAGGAGTCGGTGGCGGATGGGCCCAATGAGCAGTTCTTC. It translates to CASKESVADGPNEQFF.

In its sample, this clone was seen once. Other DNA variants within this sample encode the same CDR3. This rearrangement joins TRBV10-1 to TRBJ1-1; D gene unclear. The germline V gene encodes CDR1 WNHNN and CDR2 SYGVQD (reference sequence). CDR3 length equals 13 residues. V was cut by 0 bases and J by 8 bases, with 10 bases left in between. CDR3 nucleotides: TGCGCCAGCAGTGAGTCGGGAGGAACAGAAGCTTTCTTT. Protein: CASSESGGTEAFF.

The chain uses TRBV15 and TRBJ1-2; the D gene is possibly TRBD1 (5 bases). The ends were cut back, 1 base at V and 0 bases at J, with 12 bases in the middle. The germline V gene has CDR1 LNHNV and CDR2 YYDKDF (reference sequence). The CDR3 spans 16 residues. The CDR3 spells CATSRGGALANYGYTF. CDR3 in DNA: TGTGCCACCAGCAGAGGAGGGGCCCTAGCTAACTATGGCTACACCTTC.

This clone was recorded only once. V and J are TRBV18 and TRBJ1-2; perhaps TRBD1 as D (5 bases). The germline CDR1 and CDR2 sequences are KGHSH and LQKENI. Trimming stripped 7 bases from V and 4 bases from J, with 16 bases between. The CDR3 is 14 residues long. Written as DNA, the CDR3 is TGTGCCAGCTTACCCGACAGTTCCAGCTATGGCTACACCTTC. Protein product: CASLPDSSSYGYTF.